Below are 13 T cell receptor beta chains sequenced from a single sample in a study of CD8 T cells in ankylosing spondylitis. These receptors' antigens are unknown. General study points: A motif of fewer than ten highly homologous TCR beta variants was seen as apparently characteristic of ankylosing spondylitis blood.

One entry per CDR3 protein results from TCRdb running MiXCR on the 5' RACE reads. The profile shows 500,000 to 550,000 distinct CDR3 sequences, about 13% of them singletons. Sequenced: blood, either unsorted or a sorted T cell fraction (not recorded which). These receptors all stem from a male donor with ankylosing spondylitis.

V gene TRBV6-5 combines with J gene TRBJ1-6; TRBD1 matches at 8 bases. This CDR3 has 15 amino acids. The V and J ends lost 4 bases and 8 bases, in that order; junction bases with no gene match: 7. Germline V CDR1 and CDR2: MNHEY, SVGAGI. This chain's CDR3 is CASSSPTGVHSPLHF. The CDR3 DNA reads TGTGCCAGCAGTTCCCCGACAGGGGTACATTCACCCCTCCACTTT.

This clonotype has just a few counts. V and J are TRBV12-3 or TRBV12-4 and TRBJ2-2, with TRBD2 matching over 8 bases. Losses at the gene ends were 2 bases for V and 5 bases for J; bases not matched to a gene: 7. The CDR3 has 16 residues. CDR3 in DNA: TGTGCCAGCAGTTTACCGGGAGGGGTGAAGACCGGGGAGCTGTTTTTT. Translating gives CASSLPGGVKTGELFF.

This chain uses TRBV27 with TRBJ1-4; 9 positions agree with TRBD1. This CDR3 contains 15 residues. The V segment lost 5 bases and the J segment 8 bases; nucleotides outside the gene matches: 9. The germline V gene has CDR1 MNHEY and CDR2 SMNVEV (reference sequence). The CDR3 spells CASSIGQGSGEKLFF. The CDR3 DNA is TGTGCCAGCAGTATTGGACAGGGGTCGGGGGAAAAACTGTTTTTT.

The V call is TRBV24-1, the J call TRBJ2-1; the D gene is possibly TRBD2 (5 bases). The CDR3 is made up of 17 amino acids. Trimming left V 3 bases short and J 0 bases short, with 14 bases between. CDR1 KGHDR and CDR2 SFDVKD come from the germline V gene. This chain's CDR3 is CATSDAKPGSSYNEQFF. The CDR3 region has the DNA TGTGCCACCAGTGATGCCAAGCCGGGGAGCTCCTACAATGAGCAGTTCTTC.

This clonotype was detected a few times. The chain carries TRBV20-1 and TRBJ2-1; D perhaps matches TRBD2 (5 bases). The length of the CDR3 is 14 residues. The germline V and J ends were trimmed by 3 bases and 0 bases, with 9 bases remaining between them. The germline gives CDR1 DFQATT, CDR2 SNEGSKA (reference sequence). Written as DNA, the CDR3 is TGCAGTGCTAGGGGGAGAAGCTCCTACAATGAGCAGTTCTTC. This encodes CSARGRSSYNEQFF.

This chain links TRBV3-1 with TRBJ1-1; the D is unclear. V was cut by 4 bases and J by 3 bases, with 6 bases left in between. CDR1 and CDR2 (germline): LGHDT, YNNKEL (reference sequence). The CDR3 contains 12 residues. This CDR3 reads CASSLGHTEAFF. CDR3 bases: TGTGCCAGCAGCCTGGGCCACACTGAAGCTTTCTTT.

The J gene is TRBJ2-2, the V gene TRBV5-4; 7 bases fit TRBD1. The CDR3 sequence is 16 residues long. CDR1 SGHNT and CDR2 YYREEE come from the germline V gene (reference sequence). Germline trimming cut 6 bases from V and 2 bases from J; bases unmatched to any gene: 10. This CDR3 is CASTSAGTDNTGELFF. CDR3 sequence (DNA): TGTGCCAGCACCTCTGCCGGGACAGATAACACCGGGGAGCTGTTTTTT.

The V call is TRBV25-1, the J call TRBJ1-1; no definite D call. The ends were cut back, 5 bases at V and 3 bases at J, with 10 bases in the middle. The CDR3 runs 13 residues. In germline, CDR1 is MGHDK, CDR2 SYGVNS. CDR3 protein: CASSPQVDTEAFF. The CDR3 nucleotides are TGTGCCAGCAGTCCCCAGGTCGACACTGAAGCTTTCTTT.

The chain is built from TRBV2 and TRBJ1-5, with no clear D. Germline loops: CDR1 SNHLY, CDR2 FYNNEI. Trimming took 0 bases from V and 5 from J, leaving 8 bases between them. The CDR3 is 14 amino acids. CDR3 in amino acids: CASSEASPYQPQHF. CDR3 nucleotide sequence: TGTGCCAGCAGTGAAGCGAGCCCGTATCAGCCCCAGCATTTT.

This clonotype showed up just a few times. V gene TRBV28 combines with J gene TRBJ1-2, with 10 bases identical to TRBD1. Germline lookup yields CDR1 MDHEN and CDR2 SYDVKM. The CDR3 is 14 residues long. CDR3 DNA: TGTGTGACAGACTCCCGGGACAGGGGACGGGGCTACACCTTC. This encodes CVTDSRDRGRGYTF.

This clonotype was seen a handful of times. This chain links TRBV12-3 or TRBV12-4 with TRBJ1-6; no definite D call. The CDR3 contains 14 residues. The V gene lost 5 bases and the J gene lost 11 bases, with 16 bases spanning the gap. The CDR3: CASSPGSVLTPLHF. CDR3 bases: TGTGCCAGCAGTCCCGGTTCGGTACTGACACCCCTCCACTTT.

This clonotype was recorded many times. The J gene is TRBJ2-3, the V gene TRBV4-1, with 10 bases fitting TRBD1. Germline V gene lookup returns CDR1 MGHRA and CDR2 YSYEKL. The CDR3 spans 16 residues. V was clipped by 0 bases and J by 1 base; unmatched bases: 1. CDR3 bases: TGCGCCAGCAGCCAAGATGGGACAGGGGGCACAGATACGCAGTATTTT. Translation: CASSQDGTGGTDTQYF.

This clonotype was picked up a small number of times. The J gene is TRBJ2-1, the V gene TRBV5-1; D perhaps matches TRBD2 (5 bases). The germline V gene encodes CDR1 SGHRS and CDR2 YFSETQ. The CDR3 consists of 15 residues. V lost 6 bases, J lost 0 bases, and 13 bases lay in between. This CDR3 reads CASTRGGSSYNEQFF. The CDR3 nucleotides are TGCGCCAGCACTCGGGGTGGTAGCTCCTACAATGAGCAGTTCTTC.